These 30 T cell receptor beta chains were all obtained from the same sample, sequenced in a study of T cells in Graves' hyperthyroidism and ophthalmopathy. TCR beta CDR3 regions were amplified from RNA. Primed by the HTBI set, a first-round RT-PCR was run on the TCR CDR3. TCRdb itself ran the multiplex PCR reads through MiXCR, one entry per CDR3 protein. The data contain about 590,000 distinct CDR3 sequences, approximately 14% of them seen just once; the ten biggest clones take up 6.5% to 8%. Sequencing was carried out using blood. All receptors derive from a woman aged 25 to 39 with Graves' hyperthyroidism.

The V gene is TRBV4-3, the J gene TRBJ2-3; TRBD2 aligns across 10 bases. CDR1 and CDR2 (germline): LGHNA, YSLEER. CDR3 length: 17 amino acids. V lost 1 base to trimming and J lost 2 bases; unmatched junction nucleotides: 6. The CDR3 region is CASSQAASGRDTDTQYF. CDR3 DNA: TGCGCCAGCAGCCAAGCCGCTAGCGGGAGAGACACAGATACGCAGTATTTT.

This clonotype was detected a few times. V is TRBV5-1 and J is TRBJ2-2, with D perhaps matching TRBD2 (5 bases). V was clipped by 1 base and J by 5 bases, with 12 bases between them. The CDR3 runs to 15 residues. CDR1 and CDR2 from the germline V gene are SGHRS and YFSETQ. Here the CDR3 reads CASSLLGWRTGELFF. The DNA for the CDR3 is TGCGCCAGCAGCTTGTTAGGATGGAGGACCGGGGAGCTGTTTTTT.

This clonotype occurred a few times. The chain recombines TRBV20-1 with TRBJ2-7; D gene uncertain. Trimming cost V 0 bases and J 5 bases, with 14 bases left between them. The CDR3 loop spans 14 amino acids. In germline, CDR1 is DFQATT, CDR2 SNEGSKA (reference sequence). DNA of the CDR3: TGCAGTGCTAGAGATTCGAAGGGAATGGACGAGCAGTACTTC. This encodes CSARDSKGMDEQYF.

This clonotype was found many times. V is TRBV6-1 and J is TRBJ1-1, with 9 bases identical to TRBD1. Germline CDR1 reads MNHNS; CDR2 reads SASEGT. V was clipped by 3 bases and J by 7 bases; unmatched bases: 9. The CDR3 has 15 residues. The CDR3 bases are TGTGCCAGCAGTGAGGAAAGGACAGGGGAAGTTGAAGCTTTCTTT. It is translated as CASSEERTGEVEAFF.

This clonotype came up many times. The chain uses TRBV7-9 and TRBJ2-3, with 13 bases that match TRBD2. CDR3 length equals 16 residues. The ends lost 6 bases at V and 2 bases at J; junction bases unmatched: 5. Looked up from germline, CDR1 is SEHNR and CDR2 is FQNEAQ (reference sequence). The CDR3 sequence is CASSLTSGRITDTQYF. The CDR3 DNA follows: TGTGCCAGCAGTTTGACTAGCGGGAGGATCACAGATACGCAGTATTTT.

This clonotype was detected ten times or more. The J gene is TRBJ1-2, the V gene TRBV2; a weak D match, TRBD1 (6 bases). CDR1 and CDR2 (germline): SNHLY, FYNNEI. This CDR3 comprises 16 residues. V was trimmed by 0 bases and J by 4 bases, leaving 15 bases between them. CDR3 sequence: CASSEAGHSVSYGYTF. CDR3 bases: TGTGCCAGCAGTGAAGCGGGACACTCAGTGAGCTATGGCTACACCTTC.

A word on this clonotype: A much larger clone sits a single nucleotide away, making a read error possible. V gene TRBV2 combines with J gene TRBJ1-1; D remains ambiguous. Germline V gene lookup returns CDR1 SNHLY and CDR2 FYNNEI. V was shortened by 7 bases and J by 7 bases, with 16 bases between the two germline ends. CDR3 length: 13 amino acids. The CDR3 loop is CASISKSNGEAFF. The CDR3, as DNA: TGTGCCAGCATTTCGAAGTCGAATGGTGAAGCTTTCTTT.

This clonotype occurred a few times. The CDR3 nucleotides are TGCAGTGCTAGCCCAATGGACGGTAAAGAGACCCAGTACTTC. This translates into CSASPMDGKETQYF. The chain carries TRBV20-1 and TRBJ2-5; unclear D gene. The V gene lost 3 bases and the J gene lost 3 bases, with 14 bases spanning the gap. This CDR3 region has 14 residues. Germline CDR1 and CDR2: DFQATT and SNEGSKA (reference sequence).

The table lists this clonotype with many counts. This rearrangement joins TRBV6-1 to TRBJ1-2; the D is unclear. The germline V gene encodes CDR1 MNHNS and CDR2 SASEGT. Deletions cut 2 bases from V and 5 bases from J, with 6 bases between. This CDR3 comprises 12 residues. CDR3 sequence reads: CASSENRYGYTF. In DNA, the CDR3 is TGTGCCAGCAGTGAAAACCGGTATGGCTACACCTTC.

This clonotype has ten or more counts. The chain links TRBV28 to TRBJ1-2; TRBD1 agrees at 9 bases. The V segment lost 5 bases and the J segment 6 bases; nucleotides outside the gene matches: 7. The CDR3 is made up of 14 amino acids. CDR1 MDHEN and CDR2 SYDVKM come from the germline V gene. Here the CDR3 reads CASSGTGPLNGYTF. In DNA form, the CDR3 reads TGTGCCAGCAGTGGGACAGGGCCCCTCAATGGCTACACCTTC.

The chain links TRBV19 to TRBJ1-1; D is unclear. Trimming shortened V by 6 bases and J by 6 bases, and 32 bases separated the two germline ends. Per germline, CDR1 LNHDA and CDR2 SQIVND (reference sequence). This CDR3 region has 19 residues. The CDR3 sequence is CASSYIALTDWPPAAEAFF. The DNA of the CDR3 is TGTGCCAGTAGCTATATCGCTCTAACCGACTGGCCACCGGCCGCTGAAGCTTTCTTT.

As regards this clonotype: A much larger clone differs by one base, so this may be a read error. V usage is TRBV20-1 and J usage is TRBJ2-7, with 7 bases fitting TRBD1. The CDR3 consists of 12 residues. Germline lookup yields CDR1 DFQATT and CDR2 SNEGSKA (reference sequence). Trimming cost V 3 bases and J 5 bases; bases outside gene matches: 4. CDR3 loop: CSARGQRDEQYF. For the CDR3, the DNA is TGCAGTGCTAGGGGACAGAGGGACGAGCAGTACTTC.

As concerns this clonotype: A much larger clone is a single base away; this may be a read error. This rearrangement joins TRBV6-2 or TRBV6-3 to TRBJ1-2; D not resolved. There are 13 residues in the CDR3. Germline CDR1 reads MNHEY; CDR2 reads SVGEGT. Trimming removed 8 bases at V and 12 bases at J, with 22 bases between. The chain's CDR3 is CASGPPSIGVNTF. In nucleotides, the CDR3 is TGTGCCAGCGGGCCCCCGTCAATAGGCGTAAACACCTTC.

This clonotype was recorded many times. The chain combines TRBV11-2 with TRBJ2-7, with 11 bases identical to TRBD1. J lost 5 bases, V lost 5 bases, and 5 bases had no gene match. CDR3 length: 14 amino acids. Germline V CDR1 and CDR2: SGHAT, FQNNGV. DNA for the CDR3: TGTGCCAGCAGCCAAGGGACAGGGGGACACGAGCAGTACTTC. It codes for CASSQGTGGHEQYF.

This clonotype appeared many times. This chain links TRBV5-1 with TRBJ2-3; 7 nucleotides agree with TRBD2. Germline loops: CDR1 SGHRS, CDR2 YFSETQ. With 7 bases clipped from V and 6 bases from J, the junction kept 8 bases outside the gene matches. There are 13 residues in the CDR3. The CDR3 DNA reads TGCGCCAGCGGGCTAGCGGATTATGATACGCAGTATTTT. It codes for CASGLADYDTQYF. The full variable domain, its missing parts supplied by reference TRBV5-1 and TRBJ2-3, is KAGVTQTPRYLIKTRGQQVTLSCSPISGHRSVSWYQQTPGQGLQFLFEYFSETQRNKGNFPGRFSGRQFSNSRSEMNVSTLELGDSALYLCASGLADYDTQYFGPGTRLTVL.

This clonotype was found a few times. V is TRBV7-9 and J is TRBJ1-1; D is unclear. V lost 5 bases and J 5 bases, leaving 9 bases between the germline ends. The CDR3 contains 12 residues. CDR1 and CDR2 from the germline V gene are SEHNR and FQNEAQ (reference sequence). In DNA, the CDR3 is TGTGCCAGCAGCGCGGACTTAACTGAAGCTTTCTTT. This sequence encodes CASSADLTEAFF.

Remarks on this clonotype: Compared with germline, one end of the junction differs, possibly owing to a read error. Here the CDR3 reads CASSLAGMNTGAFF. The CDR3 DNA is TGTGCCAGCAGCTTAGCCGGGATGAACACTGGAGCTTTCTTT. This chain joins TRBV11-1 and TRBJ1-1; no clear D gene. CDR3 length: 14 amino acids. Germline V gene data show CDR1 as SGHAT and CDR2 as FQDESV (reference sequence).

The V gene is TRBV18, the J gene TRBJ1-2, with TRBD1 as a possible D gene (6 bases). The CDR3 runs 14 residues. Trimming removed 3 bases from V and 8 bases from J, with 16 bases in between. CDR1 and CDR2 (germline): KGHSH, LQKENI. As DNA, the CDR3 is TGTGCCAGCTCACCTGAAACAGGGCTTCGAGGCTACACCTTC. Translating it yields CASSPETGLRGYTF.

This clonotype was counted ten times or more. This chain links TRBV12-3 or TRBV12-4 with TRBJ1-1, with D unresolved. The ends were cut back, 7 bases at V and 5 bases at J, with 11 bases in the middle. The CDR3 is 12 residues long. Here the CDR3 DNA reads TGTGCCAGCAAAACCACCCGAACTGAAGCTTTCTTT. This encodes CASKTTRTEAFF.

This clonotype was observed a handful of times. The genes are TRBV20-1 and TRBJ2-2; TRBD2 aligns across 7 bases. The CDR3 has 16 residues. Per germline, CDR1 DFQATT and CDR2 SNEGSKA (reference sequence). Unmatched junction bases numbered 13, after V lost 1 base and J lost 8 bases. The CDR3 protein is CSARANRGTNKGELFF. For the CDR3, the DNA is TGCAGTGCTAGAGCTAACCGGGGGACTAATAAAGGGGAGCTGTTTTTT.

This clonotype has more than one count but fewer than ten. The chain links TRBV7-9 to TRBJ2-7; 8 bases line up with TRBD2. The ends lost 2 bases at V and 5 bases at J; junction bases unmatched: 8. The CDR3 is 15 amino acids. Germline V gene sequence: CDR1 SEHNR, CDR2 FQNEAQ (reference sequence). Here the CDR3 reads CASSLHRQAGDEQYF. CDR3 DNA: TGTGCCAGCAGCTTACATCGCCAAGCGGGAGACGAGCAGTACTTC.

The chain links TRBV20-1 to TRBJ2-3; no firm D call. This CDR3 spans 13 amino acids. The V gene's germline CDR1 is DFQATT and CDR2 SNEGSKA (reference sequence). The V end was cut by 4 bases, the J end by 2 bases, with 10 bases between. The chain's CDR3 is CSAMAQPTDTQYF. The DNA for the CDR3 is TGCAGTGCTATGGCCCAGCCCACAGATACGCAGTATTTT.

This clonotype was observed at least ten times. The rearrangement uses TRBV11-2 and TRBJ2-5; D is perhaps TRBD1 (6 bases). Germline lookup yields CDR1 SGHAT and CDR2 FQNNGV. V was trimmed by 1 base and J by 5 bases, leaving 14 bases between them. This CDR3 is 15 amino acids long. CDR3 sequence reads: CASSLVWGRGETQYF. The CDR3 DNA reads TGTGCCAGCAGCTTAGTGTGGGGGCGAGGGGAGACCCAGTACTTC.

The chain links TRBV6-1 to TRBJ2-1, with D maybe TRBD2 (6 bases). V shed 2 bases and J shed 4 bases, with 12 bases lying between them. CDR3 length: 15 amino acids. Looked up from germline, CDR1 is MNHNS and CDR2 is SASEGT. The chain's CDR3 is CASSEWGDQYNEQFF. CDR3 nucleotides: TGTGCCAGCAGTGAATGGGGGGACCAATACAATGAGCAGTTCTTC.

This clonotype was counted at least ten times. The genes are TRBV12-5 and TRBJ2-3; D possibly uses TRBD1 or TRBD2 (5 bases each). With 1 base removed from V and 6 bases from J, the gap between germline ends came to 14 bases. The CDR3 is made up of 15 amino acids. CDR1 is LGHNT, CDR2 FRNRAP, per germline. CDR3 sequence: CASGLGGPPPDTQYF. Written as DNA, the CDR3 is TGTGCTAGTGGTTTGGGGGGACCGCCACCGGATACGCAGTATTTT.

This clonotype was observed a handful of times. This chain connects TRBV7-2 to TRBJ2-3; no clear D. Germline V CDR1 and CDR2: SGHTA, FQGNSA. V lost 5 bases and J 1 base, leaving 10 bases between the germline ends. The CDR3 is 14 amino acids. CDR3 sequence (DNA): TGTGCCAGCAGCCCCGGCGTCCGCACAGATACGCAGTATTTT. It translates to CASSPGVRTDTQYF.

The chain uses TRBV20-1 and TRBJ2-3, with 11 bases aligning to TRBD2. V dropped 3 bases and J dropped 3; count of bases not matched to a gene: 5. The CDR3 runs to 15 residues. The germline CDR1 and CDR2 sequences are DFQATT and SNEGSKA (reference sequence). The CDR3 coding sequence is TGCAGTGCTAGTTCTGGACTAGCGGGTACAGATACGCAGTATTTT. Its protein product is CSASSGLAGTDTQYF.

This clonotype turned up a few times. CDR3 loop: CASSPHRGASGELFF. The CDR3 coding sequence is TGTGCCAGCAGCCCCCACAGGGGGGCCTCCGGGGAGCTGTTTTTT. The J gene is TRBJ2-2, the V gene TRBV9; 8 nucleotides match TRBD1. With V trimmed by 4 bases and J by 6 bases, 8 bases remained unmatched. This CDR3 contains 15 residues. Germline-derived CDR1 and CDR2 are SGDLS and YYNGEE. The variable domain in full, completed from reference TRBV9 and TRBJ2-2, reads DSGVTQTPKHLITATGQRVTLRCSPRSGDLSVYWYQQSLDQGLQFLIQYYNGEERAKGNILERFSAQQFPDLHSELNLSSLELGDSALYFCASSPHRGASGELFFGEGSRLTVL.

Comments on this clonotype: A single base separates this from a much larger clone, so it may be a read error. Without the conserved terminal phenylalanine or tryptophan, this CDR3 likely stems from a read error. The chain recombines TRBV20-1 with TRBJ2-1, with 9 bases fitting TRBD1. The J segment lost 4 bases and the V segment lost 5 bases, leaving 6 bases of the junction unmatched. This CDR3 is built from 14 residues. Germline V gives CDR1 DFQATT, CDR2 SNEGSKA (reference sequence). CDR3 sequence (DNA): TGCAGTGCTCAAACAGGGGGCCCTTACAATGAGCAGTTCTCC. Translation gives CSAQTGGPYNEQFS.

This clonotype has ten or more counts. The chain has TRBV5-1 and TRBJ2-3, with TRBD2 identical over 8 bases. CDR3 length: 13 amino acids. With V trimmed by 6 bases and J by 5 bases, 5 bases remained unmatched. CDR1 and CDR2 (germline): SGHRS, YFSETQ. Here the CDR3 reads CASTVAGKDTQYF. The CDR3 nucleotides are TGCGCCAGCACGGTAGCGGGAAAAGATACGCAGTATTTT.